This passage covers 10 T cell receptor beta chains from one sample sequenced in a study of HIV-infected patients and healthy controls. Reverse transcription used approximately 500 ng RNA and constant-region primers for alpha and beta. Each of the alpha and beta chains got its own library through chain-specific third strand synthesis with indices. One entry per CDR3 protein, called by TCRdb with MiXCR from the 5' RACE reads. Of approximately 7,600 distinct CDR3 sequences in the sample, about a tenth were seen once. Whole blood was used without fractionation, so all unsorted peripheral T cells were included. The sample consisted of blood, taken before antiretroviral therapy. These receptors were taken from an adult with HIV infection.

This clonotype came up many times. The V gene is TRBV6-6, the J gene TRBJ1-1, with no clear D. V dropped 0 bases and J dropped 0 bases, with 5 bases sitting between them. Germline CDR1 reads MNHNY; CDR2 reads SVGAGI (reference sequence). This CDR3 has 14 amino acids. The chain's CDR3 is CASSYSAVNTEAFF. The CDR3 bases are TGTGCCAGCAGTTACTCTGCGGTGAACACTGAAGCTTTCTTT.

This clonotype was counted at least ten times. J is TRBJ2-3 and V is TRBV10-3; TRBD2 matches at 8 bases. After removal of 6 bases from V and 2 bases from J, the junction contained 7 bases not matched to a gene. The CDR3 loop spans 15 amino acids. CDR1 and CDR2 (germline): ENHRY, SYGVKD. The CDR3: CAIRPAGVNTDTQYF. Here the CDR3 DNA reads TGTGCCATCAGGCCAGCGGGAGTGAACACAGATACGCAGTATTTT.

This chain's CDR3 is CASSLVRASSYNEQFF. CDR3 bases: TGTGCCAGCAGCTTAGTAAGGGCGAGCTCCTACAATGAGCAGTTCTTC. J is TRBJ2-1 and V is TRBV7-8, with unresolved D. Trimming pared 1 base from V and 0 bases from J, leaving 10 bases between. Looked up from germline, CDR1 is SGHVS and CDR2 is FQNEAQ. The CDR3 length is 16 residues.

This clonotype has a handful of counts. CDR3 bases: TGTGCCACCAGCAGAGATCCCCCGCAGGAGCAGTACTTC. Its translation is CATSRDPPQEQYF. This chain uses TRBV15 with TRBJ2-7; D gene ambiguous. CDR1 LNHNV and CDR2 YYDKDF come from the germline V gene (reference sequence). Trimming removed 0 bases at V and 7 bases at J, with 10 bases between. CDR3 length: 13 residues.

Within the sample, this clonotype is medium-sized. The chain is built from TRBV5-1 and TRBJ2-3, with D tentatively TRBD1 or TRBD2 (6 bases each). Germline V gene lookup returns CDR1 SGHRS and CDR2 YFSETQ. The CDR3 runs 16 residues. V shed 0 bases and J shed 2 bases, with 13 bases lying between them. DNA for the CDR3: TGCGCCAGCAGCTTGGGGTCGGGGGCTATCACAGATACGCAGTATTTT. Translation: CASSLGSGAITDTQYF.

Within the sample, this clonotype is medium-sized (0.01 to 0.1%). The chain combines TRBV6-7 with TRBJ2-3; 8 bases agree with TRBD2. TRBV6-7 is given ORF status, its function remaining uncertain. This CDR3 is built from 15 residues. CDR3: CAPTGGRGDTDTQYF. As DNA, the CDR3 is TGTGCGCCGACGGGAGGGCGCGGGGACACAGATACGCAGTATTTT.

This clonotype was picked up a small number of times. The gene calls are TRBV7-2 and TRBJ2-5; D not certain. The CDR3 runs to 12 residues. The germline gives CDR1 SGHTA, CDR2 FQGNSA. With 3 bases removed from V and 4 bases from J, the gap between germline ends came to 6 bases. The CDR3 sequence: CASSFDVETQYF. The CDR3, as DNA: TGTGCCAGCAGCTTTGACGTAGAGACCCAGTACTTC.

This clonotype showed up many times. The J gene is TRBJ2-6, the V gene TRBV28; possible D gene TRBD2, 5 bases. V was clipped by 5 bases and J by 1 base, with 9 bases between them. This CDR3 has 15 amino acids. Germline CDR1 reads MDHEN; CDR2 reads SYDVKM. The CDR3 spells CASSLSGSGANVLTF. The CDR3 nucleotides are TGTGCCAGCAGTCTCTCGGGGTCTGGGGCCAACGTCCTGACTTTC.

The rearrangement uses TRBV5-1 and TRBJ1-1, with D possibly matching TRBD1 (6 bases). The CDR3 has 15 amino acids. The V gene's germline CDR1 is SGHRS and CDR2 YFSETQ. Trimming removed 4 bases at V and 2 bases at J, with 15 bases between. The CDR3 region has the DNA TGCGCCAGCAGCGATCCGCAGGGGACTAACACTGAAGCTTTCTTT. This encodes CASSDPQGTNTEAFF. Complete variable domain (other parts from reference TRBV5-1 and TRBJ1-1): KAGVTQTPRYLIKTRGQQVTLSCSPISGHRSVSWYQQTPGQGLQFLFEYFSETQRNKGNFPGRFSGRQFSNSRSEMNVSTLELGDSALYLCASSDPQGTNTEAFFGQGTRLTVV.

This clonotype occurred many times. The J gene is TRBJ1-1, the V gene TRBV5-1; 10 bases match TRBD1. The CDR3 has 14 amino acids. V was pared by 4 bases and J by 4 bases, with 4 bases of the junction left unmatched. CDR1 and CDR2 from the germline V gene are SGHRS and YFSETQ. The CDR3 sequence: CASSLWDRGTEAFF. CDR3 DNA sequence: TGCGCCAGCAGCCTTTGGGACAGGGGCACTGAAGCTTTCTTT.